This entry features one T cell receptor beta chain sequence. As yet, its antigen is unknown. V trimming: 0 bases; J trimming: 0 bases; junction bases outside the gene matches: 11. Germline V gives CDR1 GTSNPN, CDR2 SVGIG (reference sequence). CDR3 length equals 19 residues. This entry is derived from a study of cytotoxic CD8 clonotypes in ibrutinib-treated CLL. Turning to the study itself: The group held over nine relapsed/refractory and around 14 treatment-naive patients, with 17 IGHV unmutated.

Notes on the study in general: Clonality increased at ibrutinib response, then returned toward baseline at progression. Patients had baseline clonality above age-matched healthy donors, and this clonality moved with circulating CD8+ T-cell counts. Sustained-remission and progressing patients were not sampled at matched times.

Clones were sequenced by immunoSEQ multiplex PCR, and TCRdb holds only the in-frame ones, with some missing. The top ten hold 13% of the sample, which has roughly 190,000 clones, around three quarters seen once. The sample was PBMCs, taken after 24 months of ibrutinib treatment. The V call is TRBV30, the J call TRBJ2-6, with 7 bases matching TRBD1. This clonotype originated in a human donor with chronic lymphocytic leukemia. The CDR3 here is CAWSVLFWAGGSGANVLTF. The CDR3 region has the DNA TGTGCCTGGAGTGTACTGTTTTGGGCAGGGGGCTCTGGGGCCAACGTCCTGACTTTC.